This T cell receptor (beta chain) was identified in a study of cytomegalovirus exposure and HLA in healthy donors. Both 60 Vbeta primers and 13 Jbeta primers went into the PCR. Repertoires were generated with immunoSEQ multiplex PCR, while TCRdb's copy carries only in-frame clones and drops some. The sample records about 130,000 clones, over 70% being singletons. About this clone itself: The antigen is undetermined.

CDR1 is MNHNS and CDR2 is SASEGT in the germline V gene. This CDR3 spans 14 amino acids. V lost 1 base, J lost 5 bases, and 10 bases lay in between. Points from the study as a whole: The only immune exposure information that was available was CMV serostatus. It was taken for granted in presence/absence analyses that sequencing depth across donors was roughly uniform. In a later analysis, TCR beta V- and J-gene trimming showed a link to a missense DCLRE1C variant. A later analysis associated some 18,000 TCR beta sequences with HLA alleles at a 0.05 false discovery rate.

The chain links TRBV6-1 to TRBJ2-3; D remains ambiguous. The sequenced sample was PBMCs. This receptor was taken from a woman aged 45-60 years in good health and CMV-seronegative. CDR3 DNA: TGTGCCAGCAGTGAAGTTTTGGCCATAGATACGCAGTATTTT. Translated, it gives CASSEVLAIDTQYF.